The present TCR beta chain was sequenced within a study of blood T cell repertoires in COVID-19. Looking at the study overall: The United States, Italy and Spain provided the acute and convalescent COVID-19 samples. Nucleic acid was either cDNA or gDNA, and it came from T cells, B-cell-depleted T cells, or PBMCs.

In the original analysis: How many nucleated cells were present was estimated from reference gene primer amplification. Using immunoSEQ multiplex PCR, the repertoire was profiled, and TCRdb retains in-frame clones only, with some absent. The V and J calls and clone size come from that table; D and trimming were worked out from the DNA. The sample has some 97,000 clones, around nine tenths seen once; the top ten hold 1.7%. CDR3 length: 14 amino acids. CDR1 and CDR2 from the germline V gene are MNHNY and SVGAGI (reference sequence). V lost 5 bases to trimming and J lost 3 bases, with 13 bases between them.

The origin of this receptor is a man in his 60s with acute or convalescent COVID-19. The sequencing input was peripheral blood. The chain couples TRBV6-6 to TRBJ1-1; maybe TRBD1 (5 bases). This CDR3 is CASSGNWGDTEAFF. The CDR3 DNA sequence: TGTGCCAGCAGTGGGAATTGGGGCGACACTGAAGCTTTCTTT.